The source of this T cell receptor beta chain is a study of shared clonotypes between healthy human individuals. Overall study context: There were three CD4 naive, three CD4 memory, two CD8 naive and one CD8 memory plates per donor. Whole-study findings and limits: Owing to a small donor count, the genetic and exposure-history diversity represented was limited. Approximately 5.4% of naive CD4 clonotypes were common to a few donors.

Several immunoSEQ plates received, in even portions, the genomic DNA of each subset. The protocol was immunoSEQ multiplex PCR, while the TCRdb copy is restricted to in-frame clones and leaves out a portion. Of roughly 850,000 clones listed, 96% are singletons. The germline V gene has CDR1 SNHLY and CDR2 FYNNEI. The ends lost 9 bases at V and 4 bases at J; junction bases unmatched: 5. The CDR3 loop spans 12 amino acids. In the case of this clone: Its target is not known.

Naive CD8 cells lacked CD45RO, underwent positive selection for CCR7 and left out terminally differentiated effector memory CD45RA+ cells. The sequencing sample was made of naive CD8+ T cells sorted from blood. V is TRBV2 and J is TRBJ1-2; TRBD1 matches 7 bases. The receptor was derived from a man in his thirties or forties in good health. The CDR3 region is CASLGQLYGYTF. CDR3 coding DNA: TGTGCCAGTCTGGGACAGCTCTATGGCTACACCTTC.